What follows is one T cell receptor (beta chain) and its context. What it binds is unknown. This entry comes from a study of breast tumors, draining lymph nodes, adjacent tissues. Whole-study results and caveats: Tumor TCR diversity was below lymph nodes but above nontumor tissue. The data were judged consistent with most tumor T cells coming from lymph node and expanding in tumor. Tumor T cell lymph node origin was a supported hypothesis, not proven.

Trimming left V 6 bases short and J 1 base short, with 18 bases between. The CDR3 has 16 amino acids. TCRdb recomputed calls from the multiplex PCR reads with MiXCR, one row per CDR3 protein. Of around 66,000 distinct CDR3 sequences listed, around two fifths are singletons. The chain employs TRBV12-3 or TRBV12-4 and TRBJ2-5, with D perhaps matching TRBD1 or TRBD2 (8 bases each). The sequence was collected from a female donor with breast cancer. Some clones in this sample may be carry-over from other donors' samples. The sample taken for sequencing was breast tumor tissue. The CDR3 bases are TGTGCCAGCAGACGGTACAGGGGGACTAGCCAAGAGACCCAGTACTTC. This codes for CASRRYRGTSQETQYF.